A single sample gave rise to the 5 T cell receptor beta chains below, sequenced in a study of OX40 agonist ivuxolimab in advanced cancers. The receptor library was made with the immunoSEQ multiplex PCR assay. The source is immuneACCESS, and TCRdb retained only in-frame sequences with V and J called. Part of the clones is not carried over; for the studies checked, unresolved V genes explain less than half of this, and the remainder is unexplained. The sample profile shows just over 50,000 clones; more than 70% of them were found once. Jointly, the top ten make up roughly 3.5% of the sample. The sample in question was CD4+ or CD8+ T cells sorted from blood, obtained in a trial of the OX40 agonist ivuxolimab. All receptors come from an adult with an advanced solid tumor such as melanoma, head and neck, liver or kidney cancer.

The V call is TRBV28, the J call TRBJ1-1; D may be TRBD1 (5 bases). This CDR3 spans 15 amino acids. V was clipped by 6 bases and J by 0 bases, with 14 bases between them. CDR1 and CDR2 from the germline V gene are MDHEN and SYDVKM. This chain's CDR3 is CASSPGGKMNTEAFF. The CDR3 DNA follows: TGTGCCAGCAGCCCGGGGGGGAAAATGAACACTGAAGCTTTCTTT. Full variable domain (remainder filled in from reference TRBV28 and TRBJ1-1): DVKVTQSSRYLVKRTGEKVFLECVQDMDHENMFWYRQDPGLGLRLIYFSYDVKMKEKGDIPEGYSVSREKKERFSLILESASTNQTSMYLCASSPGGKMNTEAFFGQGTRLTVV.

This clone was seen only a few times. V usage is TRBV5-4 and J usage is TRBJ1-1; 7 bases align to TRBD1. The junction had 8 bases not matched to a gene; V was cut back by 4 bases and J by 11 bases. Germline V CDR1 and CDR2: SGHNT, YYREEE (reference sequence). The CDR3 runs to 12 residues. CDR3 region: CASSPGTELAFF. In DNA, the CDR3 is TGTGCCAGCAGCCCGGGGACAGAATTGGCTTTCTTT.

The chain combines TRBV6-6 with TRBJ1-6, with a weak D call TRBD1 (5 bases). The V gene's germline CDR1 is MNHNY and CDR2 SVGAGI (reference sequence). CDR3 length equals 13 residues. V lost 8 bases and J 13 bases, leaving 18 bases between the germline ends. The CDR3 DNA is TGTGCCAGCCAGGTGCAGGGCCGGGTCCCCCTCCACTTT. It encodes CASQVQGRVPLHF.

The chain carries TRBV10-3 and TRBJ2-2; D is possibly TRBD2 (6 bases). Trimming pared 8 bases from V and 6 bases from J, leaving 13 bases between. Germline V lookup: CDR1 ENHRY, CDR2 SYGVKD. The CDR3 has 13 amino acids. This chain's CDR3 is CAIFGGMAGELFF. In nucleotides, the CDR3 is TGTGCCATCTTCGGGGGAATGGCCGGGGAGCTGTTTTTT.

The chain is built from TRBV28 and TRBJ2-5, with D possibly TRBD2 on 5 matching bases. With 2 bases removed from V and 7 bases from J, the gap between germline ends came to 11 bases. The CDR3 covers 13 residues. Germline lookup yields CDR1 MDHEN and CDR2 SYDVKM. The CDR3 sequence is CASSLGRGVTQYF. The DNA of the CDR3 is TGTGCCAGCAGTTTAGGCCGGGGTGTGACCCAGTACTTC. Using reference TRBV28 and TRBJ2-5 for the parts outside the CDR3, the full variable domain is DVKVTQSSRYLVKRTGEKVFLECVQDMDHENMFWYRQDPGLGLRLIYFSYDVKMKEKGDIPEGYSVSREKKERFSLILESASTNQTSMYLCASSLGRGVTQYFGPGTRLLVL.